Each of the 11 T cell receptor beta chains below was sequenced from the same sample in a study of cytomegalovirus exposure and HLA in healthy donors. PCR was performed using 60 Vbeta and 13 Jbeta primers. This table comes from immunoSEQ multiplex PCR, and its TCRdb copy is limited to in-frame clones, with some not included. The table shows 110,000 to 150,000 clones, with roughly 70% occurring only once. The sequenced material came from PBMCs. The receptors were sampled from a man younger than 30 in good health and CMV-seropositive.

The CDR3 reads CASSDRRIVDGYTF. The CDR3 DNA reads TGTGCCAGCAGTGATCGGAGGATAGTGGATGGCTACACCTTC. The chain carries TRBV6-1 and TRBJ1-2; D is undetermined. The V end was cut by 3 bases, the J end by 6 bases, with 14 bases between. The V gene's germline CDR1 is MNHNS and CDR2 SASEGT. This CDR3 has 14 amino acids.

The chain couples TRBV30 to TRBJ1-1; D possibly corresponds to TRBD1 (5 bases). The CDR3 has 15 amino acids. V was clipped by 2 bases and J by 0 bases, with 13 bases between them. Germline-derived CDR1 and CDR2 are GTSNPN and SVGIG (reference sequence). The CDR3 loop is CAWSTWGGLNTEAFF. CDR3 sequence (DNA): TGTGCCTGGAGTACGTGGGGGGGGTTGAACACTGAAGCTTTCTTT. The variable domain in full, completed from reference TRBV30 and TRBJ1-1, reads SQTIHQWPATLVQPVGSPLSLECTVEGTSNPNLYWYRQAAGRGLQLLFYSVGIGQISSEVPQNLSASRPQDRQFILSSKKLLLSDSGFYLCAWSTWGGLNTEAFFGQGTRLTVV.

The chain uses TRBV10-3 and TRBJ1-6; D may be TRBD1 (5 bases). V shed 0 bases and J shed 9 bases, with 12 bases lying between them. From germline, CDR1 is ENHRY and CDR2 SYGVKD. The length of the CDR3 is 15 residues. DNA of the CDR3: TGTGCCATCAGTGAGTCCGCAGGGAAGGGTTCACCCCTCCACTTT. Amino acids: CAISESAGKGSPLHF.

This clone was observed a single time. V and J are TRBV2 and TRBJ1-1, with 7 bases identical to TRBD1. The CDR3 loop spans 16 amino acids. Germline trimming cut 0 bases from V and 5 bases from J; bases unmatched to any gene: 9. The germline CDR1 and CDR2 sequences are SNHLY and FYNNEI. The CDR3 spells CASSEARGQGGTEAFF. The CDR3 nucleotides are TGTGCCAGCAGTGAAGCTCGGGGGCAGGGGGGTACTGAAGCTTTCTTT.

The chain has TRBV19 and TRBJ1-5; weak D call: TRBD1 (5 bases). Trimming shortened V by 0 bases and J by 7 bases, and 13 bases separated the two germline ends. There are 15 residues in the CDR3. Germline V gene lookup returns CDR1 LNHDA and CDR2 SQIVND (reference sequence). CDR3 in DNA: TGTGCCAGTAGTATAGAGGGGCAGGGTATCCAGCCCCAGCATTTT. Amino acids: CASSIEGQGIQPQHF.

V gene TRBV4-2 combines with J gene TRBJ1-1, with a tentative D call TRBD1 (5 bases). Germline CDR1 LGHNA, CDR2 YNFKEQ. The V end was cut by 0 bases, the J end by 4 bases, with 12 bases between. CDR3 length: 15 residues. The CDR3 protein is CASSQDIRVGTEAFF. The CDR3 bases are TGTGCCAGCAGCCAAGATATCAGGGTGGGCACTGAAGCTTTCTTT.

This rearrangement joins TRBV5-1 to TRBJ1-1; 9 nucleotides match TRBD1. Germline V gene data show CDR1 as SGHRS and CDR2 as YFSETQ. The ends lost 4 bases at V and 0 bases at J; junction bases unmatched: 7. This CDR3 has 16 amino acids. The CDR3 sequence is CASSRGQGGMNTEAFF. Written as DNA, the CDR3 is TGCGCCAGCAGCCGGGGACAGGGAGGAATGAACACTGAAGCTTTCTTT.

The CDR3 region has the DNA TGTGCCAGCAGTTTATCGCCCGGGGGGGCCGATCAGCCCCAGCATTTT. Translated: CASSLSPGGADQPQHF. The chain links TRBV27 to TRBJ1-5; D might be TRBD1 (6 bases). Looked up from germline, CDR1 is MNHEY and CDR2 is SMNVEV (reference sequence). V lost 0 bases and J lost 5, with 14 bases in between. The CDR3 sequence is 16 residues long.

The chain uses TRBV7-2 and TRBJ2-7; a possible D gene is TRBD1 (6 bases). The ends were cut back, 2 bases at V and 4 bases at J, with 9 bases in the middle. Germline loops: CDR1 SGHTA, CDR2 FQGNSA. The CDR3 runs 13 residues. The CDR3 DNA reads TGTGCCAGCAGCTTAAACAGGGATTACGAGCAGTACTTC. Protein sequence: CASSLNRDYEQYF.

The chain combines TRBV5-6 with TRBJ2-7; unclear D gene. The CDR3 covers 17 residues. The V end lost 1 base, the J end lost 0 bases, and 17 bases lay between the germline ends. Looked up from germline, CDR1 is SGHDT and CDR2 is YYEEEE. CDR3 region: CASSLYAALRLSYEQYF. CDR3 sequence (DNA): TGTGCCAGCAGCTTGTATGCGGCCCTCCGCCTCTCCTACGAGCAGTACTTC. Full variable domain (outside the CDR3, taken from reference TRBV5-6 and TRBJ2-7): DAGVTQSPTHLIKTRGQQVTLRCSPKSGHDTVSWYQQALGQGPQFIFQYYEEEERQRGNFPDRFSGHQFPNYSSELNVNALLLGDSALYLCASSLYAALRLSYEQYFGPGTRLTVT.

V is TRBV6-6 and J is TRBJ2-3, with a weak D call TRBD2 (6 bases). This CDR3 has 15 amino acids. Per the germline V gene, CDR1 is MNHNY and CDR2 is SVGAGI (reference sequence). V was shortened by 7 bases and J by 3 bases, with 17 bases between the two germline ends. The CDR3 DNA sequence: TGTGCCAGCATGGCCGGGGGAATTGGGACAGATACGCAGTATTTT. Encoded protein: CASMAGGIGTDTQYF.